This record covers a single T cell receptor (beta chain). Data came from immunoSEQ multiplex PCR; TCRdb stores just in-frame clones and leaves some out. The sample yields 35,000 to 40,000 clones, roughly 78% seen once. Germline CDR1 reads SGHRS; CDR2 reads YFSETQ. V lost 2 bases and J lost 1, with 7 bases in between. This CDR3 has 14 residues. The time point: baseline, week 1 (first vaccination visit). Treatment in this sample: pre-vaccination baseline after standard-of-care therapy. These data belong to a study of a mutant IDH1 vaccine in newly diagnosed glioma. Background on the study: Treated patients, averaging 40.4 years, were around 62% male and about 38% female. Therapy received beforehand was radiotherapy, temozolomide, or both, with most patients given both.

The sequenced sample was PBMCs, obtained from a glioma patient treated with radiotherapy, temozolomide or both. The chain has TRBV5-1 and TRBJ1-3; weak D call: TRBD1 (6 bases). This clonotype was sampled from a man aged 35-49 years with glioma. Some clones in this sample may be carry-over from other donors' samples. CDR3 in DNA: TGCGCCAGCAGCTTAACAGGGTCTGGAAACACCATATATTTT. Protein product: CASSLTGSGNTIYF. The whole variable domain, remainder taken from reference TRBV5-1 and TRBJ1-3, is KAGVTQTPRYLIKTRGQQVTLSCSPISGHRSVSWYQQTPGQGLQFLFEYFSETQRNKGNFPGRFSGRQFSNSRSEMNVSTLELGDSALYLCASSLTGSGNTIYFGEGSWLTVV.